The 15 T cell receptor beta chains presented below share a single source sample, sequenced in a study of monozygotic twins with inflammatory bowel disease. One entry per CDR3 protein, without DNA, is what TCRdb gives after re-calling the 5' RACE reads. The sample has 300,000 to 400,000 distinct CDR3 sequences. Source material: blood. The source of these receptors is a human donor with ulcerative colitis or Crohn's disease, or a healthy co-twin of an affected twin (not recorded which).

The V gene is TRBV11-2, the J gene TRBJ2-2; TCRdb's D call, TRBD2, is unchecked because there is no DNA. The CDR3 has 18 amino acids. Germline-derived CDR1 and CDR2 are SGHAT and FQNNGV. CDR3 amino acids: CASSLVFLAGGDTGELFF.

The rearrangement links TRBV5-1 to TRBJ2-1; TCRdb proposes TRBD1, but this gene call is untestable without DNA. The CDR3 has 14 amino acids. Germline assignment: CDR1 SGHRS and CDR2 YFSETQ. The chain's CDR3 is CASSKRTGNNEQFF.

V usage is TRBV4-2 and J usage is TRBJ2-5. The CDR3 runs to 12 residues. Germline values: CDR1 LGHNA, CDR2 YNFKEQ. CDR3 protein: CASSQDLETQYF.

This chain joins TRBV4-1 and TRBJ1-6. Germline V CDR1 and CDR2: MGHRA, YSYEKL. CDR3 length equals 17 residues. CDR3 protein: CASSQPHRDLYNSPLHF.

The chain is built from TRBV12-3 or TRBV12-4 and TRBJ2-1; TCRdb's D call of TRBD2 is untestable without DNA. This CDR3 has 15 residues. CDR3 loop: CASSLEGRLYNEQFF.

CDR3 protein: CSAMKEAGMKTEAFF. The gene calls are TRBV20-1 and TRBJ1-1. This CDR3 region has 15 residues. Looked up from germline, CDR1 is DFQATT and CDR2 is SNEGSKA (reference sequence).

This chain connects TRBV19 to TRBJ1-1; TCRdb names TRBD1, which stays unverified in the absence of DNA. CDR1 is LNHDA and CDR2 is SQIVND in the germline V gene (reference sequence). The CDR3 length is 15 residues. CDR3 sequence: CASSIVGDIGTEAFF.

The V and J genes are TRBV28 and TRBJ1-1; no DNA is available, so the TRBD1 call from TCRdb remains unchecked. Germline-derived CDR1 and CDR2 are MDHEN and SYDVKM. The CDR3 length is 17 residues. The CDR3 protein is CASAQFDHRTMNTEAFF.

The V gene is TRBV11-2, the J gene TRBJ1-1. Germline V gene data show CDR1 as SGHAT and CDR2 as FQNNGV. The CDR3 spans 16 residues. The CDR3: CASSFMTGLSSGEAFF.

The rearrangement uses TRBV7-9 and TRBJ2-7; TCRdb selects TRBD1, and the lack of DNA leaves this call unchecked. The CDR3 length is 15 residues. Germline loops: CDR1 SEHNR, CDR2 FQNEAQ (reference sequence). The CDR3 spells CASSLAGAGIQEQYF.

This chain connects TRBV14 to TRBJ2-7; TCRdb calls TRBD2, which cannot be checked without DNA. The CDR3 sequence is 14 residues long. CDR1 is SGHDN, CDR2 FVKESK, per germline. CDR3 region: CASSPSAGTREQYF.

V is TRBV6-1 and J is TRBJ1-1; absent DNA, TCRdb's TRBD1 call cannot be checked. CDR1 and CDR2 (germline): MNHNS, SASEGT. This CDR3 has 16 amino acids. CDR3 sequence reads: CASSPPTGRLNTEAFF.

V is TRBV4-3 and J is TRBJ2-3; the D call of TRBD1 rests on TCRdb alone, since no DNA is present to check it. From germline, CDR1 is LGHNA and CDR2 YSLEER. The CDR3 runs to 15 residues. The chain's CDR3 is CASSQATTGADTQYF.

The rearrangement uses TRBV29-1 and TRBJ2-5. Per the germline V gene, CDR1 is SQVTM and CDR2 is ANQGSEA. This CDR3 region has 11 residues. The CDR3 region is CSAWFGETQYF.

The chain carries TRBV6-1 and TRBJ2-7; the D call of TRBD1 rests on TCRdb alone, since no DNA is present to check it. This CDR3 spans 14 amino acids. Germline loops: CDR1 MNHNS, CDR2 SASEGT. The CDR3 region is CASMTPATGNEQYF.